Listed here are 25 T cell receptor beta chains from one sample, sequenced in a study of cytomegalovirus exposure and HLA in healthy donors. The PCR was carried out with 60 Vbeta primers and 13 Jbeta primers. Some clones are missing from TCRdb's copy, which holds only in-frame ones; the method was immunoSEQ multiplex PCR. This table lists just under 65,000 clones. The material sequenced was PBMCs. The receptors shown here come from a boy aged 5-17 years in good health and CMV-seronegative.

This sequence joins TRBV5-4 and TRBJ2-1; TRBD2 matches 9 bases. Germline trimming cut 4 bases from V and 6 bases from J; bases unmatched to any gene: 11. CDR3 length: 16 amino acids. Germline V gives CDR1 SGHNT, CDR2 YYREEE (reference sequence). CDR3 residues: CASSTGGLAGSNEQFF. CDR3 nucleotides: TGTGCCAGCAGCACGGGAGGTCTAGCGGGAAGCAATGAGCAGTTCTTC.

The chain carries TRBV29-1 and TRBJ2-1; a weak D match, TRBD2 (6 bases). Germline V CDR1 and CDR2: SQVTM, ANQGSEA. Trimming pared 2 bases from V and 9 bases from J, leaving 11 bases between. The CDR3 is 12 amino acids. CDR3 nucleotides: TGCAGCGTTGAATATAGGAGGGGTGAGCAGTTCTTC. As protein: CSVEYRRGEQFF.

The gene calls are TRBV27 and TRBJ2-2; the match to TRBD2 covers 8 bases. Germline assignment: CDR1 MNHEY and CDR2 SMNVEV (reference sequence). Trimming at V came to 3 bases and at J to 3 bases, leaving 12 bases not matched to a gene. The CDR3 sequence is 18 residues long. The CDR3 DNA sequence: TGTGCCAGCAGTTTCTTCTCGGGGGGGGTTCGTGACACCGGGGAGCTGTTTTTT. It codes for CASSFFSGGVRDTGELFF.

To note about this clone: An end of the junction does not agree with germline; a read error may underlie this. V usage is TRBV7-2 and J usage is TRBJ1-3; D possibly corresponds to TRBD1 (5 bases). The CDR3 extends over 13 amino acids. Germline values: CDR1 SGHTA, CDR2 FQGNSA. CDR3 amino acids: CASSLDNQLPPHF. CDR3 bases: TGTGCCAGCAGCCTGGACAACCAACTTCCCCCTCATTTT.

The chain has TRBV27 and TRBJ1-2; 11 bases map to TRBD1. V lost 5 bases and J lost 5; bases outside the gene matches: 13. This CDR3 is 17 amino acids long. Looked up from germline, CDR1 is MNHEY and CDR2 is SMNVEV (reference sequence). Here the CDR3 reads CASSPSLGQGAIYGYTF. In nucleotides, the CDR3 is TGTGCCAGCAGTCCTTCCCTCGGACAGGGGGCGATTTATGGCTACACCTTC.

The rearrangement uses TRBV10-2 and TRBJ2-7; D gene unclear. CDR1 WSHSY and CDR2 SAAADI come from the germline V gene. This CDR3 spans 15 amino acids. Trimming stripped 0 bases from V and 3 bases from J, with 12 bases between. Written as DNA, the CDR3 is TGCGCCAGCAGTGAGTCCTATCGTAAAAGCTACGAGCAGTACTTC. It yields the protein CASSESYRKSYEQYF.

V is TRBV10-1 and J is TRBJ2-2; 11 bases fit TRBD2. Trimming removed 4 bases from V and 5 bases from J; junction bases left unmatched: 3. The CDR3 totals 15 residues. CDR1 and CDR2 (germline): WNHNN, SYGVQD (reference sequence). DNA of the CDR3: TGCGCCAGCAGTGCACTAGCGGGGGAGACCGGGGAGCTGTTTTTT. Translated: CASSALAGETGELFF.

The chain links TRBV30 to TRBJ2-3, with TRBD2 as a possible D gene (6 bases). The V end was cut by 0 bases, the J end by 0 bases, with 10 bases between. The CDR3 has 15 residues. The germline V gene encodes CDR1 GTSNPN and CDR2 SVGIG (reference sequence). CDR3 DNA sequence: TGTGCCTGGAGTGTGGGTGGGAGGAGCACAGATACGCAGTATTTT. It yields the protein CAWSVGGRSTDTQYF.

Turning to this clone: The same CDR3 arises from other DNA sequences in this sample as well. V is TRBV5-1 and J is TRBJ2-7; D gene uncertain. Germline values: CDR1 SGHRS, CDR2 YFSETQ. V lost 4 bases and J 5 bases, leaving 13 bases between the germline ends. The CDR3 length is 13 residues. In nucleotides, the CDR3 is TGCGCCAGCAGCCTGGCAGAGGTCCACGAGCAGTACTTC. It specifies CASSLAEVHEQYF.

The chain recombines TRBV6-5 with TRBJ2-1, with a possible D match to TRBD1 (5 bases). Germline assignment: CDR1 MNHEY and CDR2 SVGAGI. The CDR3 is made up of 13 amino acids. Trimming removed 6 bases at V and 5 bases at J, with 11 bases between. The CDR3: CASRLGLHNEQFF. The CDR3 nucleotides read TGTGCCAGCAGGTTGGGGCTCCACAATGAGCAGTTCTTC.

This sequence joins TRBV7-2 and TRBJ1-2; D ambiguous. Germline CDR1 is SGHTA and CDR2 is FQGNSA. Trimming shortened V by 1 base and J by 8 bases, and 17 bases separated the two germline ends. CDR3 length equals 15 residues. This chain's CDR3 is CASSLEPDSGIGYTF. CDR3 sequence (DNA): TGTGCCAGCAGCTTAGAACCGGACTCGGGTATAGGCTACACCTTC.

CDR3: CASSSIQGTGELFF. Here the CDR3 DNA reads TGTGCCAGCAGTTCGATACAGGGGACCGGGGAGCTGTTTTTT. The J gene is TRBJ2-2, the V gene TRBV28, with 7 bases matching TRBD1. Losses at the gene ends were 4 bases for V and 5 bases for J; bases not matched to a gene: 4. The CDR3 length is 14 residues. Germline V gene sequence: CDR1 MDHEN, CDR2 SYDVKM.

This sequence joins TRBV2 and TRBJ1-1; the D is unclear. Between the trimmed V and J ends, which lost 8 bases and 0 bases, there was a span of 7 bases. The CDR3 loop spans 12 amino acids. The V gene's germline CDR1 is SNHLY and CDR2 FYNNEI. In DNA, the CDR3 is TGTGCCAGCCTTCAGGTGAACACTGAAGCTTTCTTT. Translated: CASLQVNTEAFF.

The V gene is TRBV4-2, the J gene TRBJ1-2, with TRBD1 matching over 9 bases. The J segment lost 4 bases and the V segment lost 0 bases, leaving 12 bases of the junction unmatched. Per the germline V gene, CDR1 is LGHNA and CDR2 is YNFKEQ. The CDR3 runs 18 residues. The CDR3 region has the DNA TGTGCCAGCAGCCAAGAAGAGGGACAGGGTCGATTCGGCTATGGCTACACCTTC. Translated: CASSQEEGQGRFGYGYTF.

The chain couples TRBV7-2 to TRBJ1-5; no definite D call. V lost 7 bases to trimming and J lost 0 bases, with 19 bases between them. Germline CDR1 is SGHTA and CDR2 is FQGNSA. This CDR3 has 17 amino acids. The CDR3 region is CASTEEALSFSNQPQHF. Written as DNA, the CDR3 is TGTGCCAGCACCGAGGAGGCCCTGTCGTTTAGCAATCAGCCCCAGCATTTT.

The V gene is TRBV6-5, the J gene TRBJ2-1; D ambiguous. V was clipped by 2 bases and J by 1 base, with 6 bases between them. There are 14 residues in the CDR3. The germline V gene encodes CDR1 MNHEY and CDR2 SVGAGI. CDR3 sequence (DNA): TGTGCCAGCAGTTACCCCCCATCCTACAATGAGCAGTTCTTC. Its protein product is CASSYPPSYNEQFF.

In DNA form, the CDR3 reads TGTGCCAGCAGCGTTCCATCTACAGGGGAGAATAAGTTCTTC. It translates to CASSVPSTGENKFF. This rearrangement joins TRBV9 to TRBJ2-1, with 7 nucleotides matching TRBD1. V lost 2 bases and J lost 14; bases outside the gene matches: 13. The CDR3 totals 14 residues. CDR1 is SGDLS, CDR2 YYNGEE, per germline.

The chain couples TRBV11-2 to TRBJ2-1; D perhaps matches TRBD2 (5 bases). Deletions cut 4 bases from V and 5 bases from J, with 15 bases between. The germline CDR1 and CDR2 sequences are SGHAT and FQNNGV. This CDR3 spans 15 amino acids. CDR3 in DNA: TGTGCCAGCAGCTCAGCTTTAGCGTTCGACAATGAGCAGTTCTTC. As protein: CASSSALAFDNEQFF.

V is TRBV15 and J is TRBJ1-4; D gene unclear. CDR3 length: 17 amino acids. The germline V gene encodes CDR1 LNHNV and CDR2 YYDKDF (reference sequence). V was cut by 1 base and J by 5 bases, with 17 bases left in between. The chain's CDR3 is CATSRGRDGVRNEKLFF. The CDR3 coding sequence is TGTGCCACCAGCAGAGGTCGAGACGGGGTACGGAATGAAAAACTGTTTTTT.

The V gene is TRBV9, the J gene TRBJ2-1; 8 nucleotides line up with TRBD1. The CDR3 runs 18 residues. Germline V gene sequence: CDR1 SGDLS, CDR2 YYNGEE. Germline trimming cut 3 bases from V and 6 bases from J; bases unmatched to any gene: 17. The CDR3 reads CASSDSRTGRLWGNEQFF. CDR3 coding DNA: TGTGCCAGCAGCGACTCGCGGACAGGGCGCCTCTGGGGCAATGAGCAGTTCTTC.

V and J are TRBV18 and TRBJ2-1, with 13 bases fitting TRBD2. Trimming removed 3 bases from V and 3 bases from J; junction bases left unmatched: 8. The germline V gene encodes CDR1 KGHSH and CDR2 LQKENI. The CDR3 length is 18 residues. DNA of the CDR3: TGTGCCAGCTCACCCTTAGGACTAGCGGGAGCTATCTACAATGAGCAGTTCTTC. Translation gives CASSPLGLAGAIYNEQFF.

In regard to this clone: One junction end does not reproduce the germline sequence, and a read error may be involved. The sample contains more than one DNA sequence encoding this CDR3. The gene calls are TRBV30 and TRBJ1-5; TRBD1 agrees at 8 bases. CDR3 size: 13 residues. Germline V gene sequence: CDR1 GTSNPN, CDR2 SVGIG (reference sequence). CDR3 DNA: TGTGCCTGGGTGACAGGGGTCGGACAGCCCCAACATTTT. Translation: CAWVTGVGQPQHF.

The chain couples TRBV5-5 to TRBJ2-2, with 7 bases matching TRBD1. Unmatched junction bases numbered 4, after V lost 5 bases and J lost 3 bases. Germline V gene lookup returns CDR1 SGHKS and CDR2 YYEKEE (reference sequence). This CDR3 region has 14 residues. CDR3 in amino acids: CASSRGQDTGELFF. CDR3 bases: TGTGCCAGCAGTCGAGGACAGGACACCGGGGAGCTGTTTTTT.

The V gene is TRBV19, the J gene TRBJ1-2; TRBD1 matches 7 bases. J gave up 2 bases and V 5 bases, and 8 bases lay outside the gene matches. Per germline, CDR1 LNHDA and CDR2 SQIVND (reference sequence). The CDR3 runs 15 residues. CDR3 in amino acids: CASSFQGGQNYGYTF. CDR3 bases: TGTGCCAGTAGTTTCCAAGGGGGACAGAACTATGGCTACACCTTC.

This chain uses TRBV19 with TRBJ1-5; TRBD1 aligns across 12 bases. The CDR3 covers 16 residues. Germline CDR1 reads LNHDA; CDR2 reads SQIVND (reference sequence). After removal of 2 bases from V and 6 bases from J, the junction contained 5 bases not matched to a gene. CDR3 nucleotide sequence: TGTGCCAGTAGTATACTCGGGACAGGGGGCAGTCAGCCCCAGCATTTT. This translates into CASSILGTGGSQPQHF.